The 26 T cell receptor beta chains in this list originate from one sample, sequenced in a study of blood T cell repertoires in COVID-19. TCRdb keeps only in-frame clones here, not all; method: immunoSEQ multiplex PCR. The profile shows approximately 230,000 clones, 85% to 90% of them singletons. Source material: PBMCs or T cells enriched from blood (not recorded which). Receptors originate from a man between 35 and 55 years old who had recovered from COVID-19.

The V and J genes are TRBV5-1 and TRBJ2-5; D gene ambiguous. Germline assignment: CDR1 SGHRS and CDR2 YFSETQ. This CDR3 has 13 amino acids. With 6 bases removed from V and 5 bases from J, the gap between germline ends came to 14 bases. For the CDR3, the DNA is TGCGCCAGCACCCAAAACTCTCGGGAGACCCAGTACTTC. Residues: CASTQNSRETQYF.

CDR3 nucleotides: TGCGCCAGCAGCGAGGGACAGGGGAACTATGGCTACACCTTC. Protein: CASSEGQGNYGYTF. The gene calls are TRBV5-1 and TRBJ1-2; 10 bases are a match to TRBD1. Looked up from germline, CDR1 is SGHRS and CDR2 is YFSETQ. J gave up 2 bases and V 4 bases, and 2 bases lay outside the gene matches. This CDR3 has 14 amino acids.

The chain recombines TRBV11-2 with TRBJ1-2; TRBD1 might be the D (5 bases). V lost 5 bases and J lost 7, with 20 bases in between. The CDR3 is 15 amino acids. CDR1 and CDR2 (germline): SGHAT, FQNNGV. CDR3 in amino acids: CASSLEDTSKGGYTF. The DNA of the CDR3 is TGTGCCAGCAGCCTTGAGGACACTTCCAAAGGTGGCTACACCTTC.

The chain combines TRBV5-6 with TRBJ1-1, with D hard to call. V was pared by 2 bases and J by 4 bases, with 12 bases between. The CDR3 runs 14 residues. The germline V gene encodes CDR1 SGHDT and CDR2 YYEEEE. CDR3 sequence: CASSFNFGGTEAFF. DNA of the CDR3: TGTGCCAGCAGCTTTAATTTCGGCGGCACTGAAGCTTTCTTT.

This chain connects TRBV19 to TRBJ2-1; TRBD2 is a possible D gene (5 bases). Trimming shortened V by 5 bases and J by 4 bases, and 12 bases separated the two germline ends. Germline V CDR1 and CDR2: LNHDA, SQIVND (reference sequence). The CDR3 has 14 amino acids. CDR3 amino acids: CASSWGEGYNEQFF. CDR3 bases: TGTGCCAGTAGTTGGGGTGAGGGTTACAATGAGCAGTTCTTC.

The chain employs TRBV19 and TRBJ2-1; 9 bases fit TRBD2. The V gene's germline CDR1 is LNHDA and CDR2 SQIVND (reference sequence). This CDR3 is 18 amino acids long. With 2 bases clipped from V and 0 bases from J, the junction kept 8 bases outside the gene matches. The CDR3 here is CASSIRTSAGLSYNEQFF. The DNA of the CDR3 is TGTGCCAGTAGTATACGGACTAGCGCTGGTCTCTCCTACAATGAGCAGTTCTTC.

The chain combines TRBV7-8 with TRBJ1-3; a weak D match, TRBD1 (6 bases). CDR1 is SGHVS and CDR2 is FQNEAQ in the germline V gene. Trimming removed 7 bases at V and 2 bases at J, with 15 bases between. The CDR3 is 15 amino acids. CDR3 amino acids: CASTLPGVTGNTIYF. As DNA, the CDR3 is TGTGCCAGCACCTTGCCAGGGGTAACTGGAAACACCATATATTTT.

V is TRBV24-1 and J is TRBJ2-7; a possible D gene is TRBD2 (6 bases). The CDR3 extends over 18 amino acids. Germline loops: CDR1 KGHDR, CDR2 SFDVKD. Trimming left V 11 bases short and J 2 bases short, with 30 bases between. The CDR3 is CAILKCGMEEIGTYEQYF. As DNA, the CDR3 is TGTGCCATCCTGAAATGCGGGATGGAGGAGATCGGAACCTACGAGCAGTACTTC.

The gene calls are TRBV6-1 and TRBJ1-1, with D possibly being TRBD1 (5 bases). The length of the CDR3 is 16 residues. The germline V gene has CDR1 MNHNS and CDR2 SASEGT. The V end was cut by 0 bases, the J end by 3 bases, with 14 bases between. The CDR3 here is CASSEALSGGYTEAFF. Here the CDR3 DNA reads TGTGCCAGCAGTGAAGCGCTCTCGGGGGGTTACACTGAAGCTTTCTTT.

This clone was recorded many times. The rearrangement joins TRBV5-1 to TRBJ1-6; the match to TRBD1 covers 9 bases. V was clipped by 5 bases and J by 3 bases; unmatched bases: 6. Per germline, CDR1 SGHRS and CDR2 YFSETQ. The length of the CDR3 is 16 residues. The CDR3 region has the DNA TGCGCCAGCAGTCGGGACAGGGAGGTCTATAATTCACCCCTCCACTTT. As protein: CASSRDREVYNSPLHF.

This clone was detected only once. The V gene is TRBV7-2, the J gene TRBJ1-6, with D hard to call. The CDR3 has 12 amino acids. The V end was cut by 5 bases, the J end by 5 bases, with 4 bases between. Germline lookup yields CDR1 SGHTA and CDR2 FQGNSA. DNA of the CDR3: TGTGCCAGCAGCCTTAATAATTCACCCCTCCACTTT. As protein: CASSLNNSPLHF.

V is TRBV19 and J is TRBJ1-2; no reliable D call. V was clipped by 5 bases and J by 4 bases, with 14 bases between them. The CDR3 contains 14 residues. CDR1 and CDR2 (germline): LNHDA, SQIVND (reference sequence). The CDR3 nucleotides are TGTGCCAGTAGTCCCGGGATTCCTCTCTATGGCTACACCTTC. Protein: CASSPGIPLYGYTF.

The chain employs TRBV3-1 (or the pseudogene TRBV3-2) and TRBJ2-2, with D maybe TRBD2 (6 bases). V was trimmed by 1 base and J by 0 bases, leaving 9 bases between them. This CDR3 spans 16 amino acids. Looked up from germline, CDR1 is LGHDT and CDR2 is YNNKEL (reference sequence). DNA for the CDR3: TGTGCCAGCAGCCAAGTAACGGGGGCGAACACCGGGGAGCTGTTTTTT. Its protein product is CASSQVTGANTGELFF.

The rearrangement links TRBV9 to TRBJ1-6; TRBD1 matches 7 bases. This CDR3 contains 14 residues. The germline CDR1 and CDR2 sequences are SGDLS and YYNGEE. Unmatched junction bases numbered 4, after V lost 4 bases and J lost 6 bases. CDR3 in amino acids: CASSPQGSNSPLHF. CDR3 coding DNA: TGTGCCAGCAGCCCACAGGGGTCTAATTCACCCCTCCACTTT.

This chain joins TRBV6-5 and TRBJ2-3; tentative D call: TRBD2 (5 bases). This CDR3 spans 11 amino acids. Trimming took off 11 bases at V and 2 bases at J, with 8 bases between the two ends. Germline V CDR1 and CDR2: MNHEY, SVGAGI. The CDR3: CAGGITDTQYF. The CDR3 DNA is TGTGCCGGAGGCATCACAGATACGCAGTATTTT.

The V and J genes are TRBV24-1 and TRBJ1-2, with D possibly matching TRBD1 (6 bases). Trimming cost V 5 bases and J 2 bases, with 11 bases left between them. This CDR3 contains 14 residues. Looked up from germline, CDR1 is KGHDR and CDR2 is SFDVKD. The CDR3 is CATSGGHLNYGYTF. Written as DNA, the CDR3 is TGTGCCACCAGTGGGGGACACTTGAACTATGGCTACACCTTC.

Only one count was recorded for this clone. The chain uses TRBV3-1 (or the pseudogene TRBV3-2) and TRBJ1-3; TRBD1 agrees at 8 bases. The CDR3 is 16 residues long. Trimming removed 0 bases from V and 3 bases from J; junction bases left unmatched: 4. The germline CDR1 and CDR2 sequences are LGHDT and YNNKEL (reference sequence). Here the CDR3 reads CASSQDAGGFGNTIYF. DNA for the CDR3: TGTGCCAGCAGCCAAGATGCAGGGGGCTTTGGAAACACCATATATTTT.

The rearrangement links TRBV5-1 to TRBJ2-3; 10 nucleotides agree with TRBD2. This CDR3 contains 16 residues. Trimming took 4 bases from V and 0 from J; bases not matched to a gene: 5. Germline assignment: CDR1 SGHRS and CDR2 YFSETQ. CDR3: CASSQGTSASTDTQYF. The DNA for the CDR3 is TGCGCCAGCAGCCAAGGGACTAGCGCTAGCACAGATACGCAGTATTTT.

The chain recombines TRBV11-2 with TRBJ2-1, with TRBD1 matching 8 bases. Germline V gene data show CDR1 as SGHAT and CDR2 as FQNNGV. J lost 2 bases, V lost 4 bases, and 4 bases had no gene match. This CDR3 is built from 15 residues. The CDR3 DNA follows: TGTGCCAGCAGCTCTGGGACAGGAACCTACAATGAGCAGTTCTTC. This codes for CASSSGTGTYNEQFF.

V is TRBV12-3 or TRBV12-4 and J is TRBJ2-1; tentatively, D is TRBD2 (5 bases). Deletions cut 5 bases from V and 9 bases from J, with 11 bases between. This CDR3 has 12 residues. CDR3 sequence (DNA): TGTGCCAGCAGTATGATAGGAGGTGAGCAGTTCTTC. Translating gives CASSMIGGEQFF.

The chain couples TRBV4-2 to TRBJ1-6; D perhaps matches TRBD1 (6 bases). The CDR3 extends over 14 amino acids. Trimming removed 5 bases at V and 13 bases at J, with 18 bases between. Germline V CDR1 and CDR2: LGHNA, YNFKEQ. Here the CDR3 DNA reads TGTGCCAGCAGCGATGACAGGTTTAGGTTCCCCCTCCACTTT. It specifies CASSDDRFRFPLHF.

Written as DNA, the CDR3 is TGTGCCAGCAGTTACGCAGGGGGGATTGACGAGCAGTACTTC. Protein sequence: CASSYAGGIDEQYF. This sequence joins TRBV6-5 and TRBJ2-7; D perhaps matches TRBD1 (7 bases). Trimming took 2 bases from V and 5 from J, leaving 13 bases between them. Germline V gives CDR1 MNHEY, CDR2 SVGAGI. This CDR3 is 14 amino acids long.

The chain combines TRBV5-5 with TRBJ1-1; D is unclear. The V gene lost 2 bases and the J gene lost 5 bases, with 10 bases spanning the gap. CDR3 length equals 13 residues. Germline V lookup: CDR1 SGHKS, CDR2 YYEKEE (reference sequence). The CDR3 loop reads CASSFSADTEAFF. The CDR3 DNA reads TGTGCCAGCAGCTTTTCGGCGGATACTGAAGCTTTCTTT.

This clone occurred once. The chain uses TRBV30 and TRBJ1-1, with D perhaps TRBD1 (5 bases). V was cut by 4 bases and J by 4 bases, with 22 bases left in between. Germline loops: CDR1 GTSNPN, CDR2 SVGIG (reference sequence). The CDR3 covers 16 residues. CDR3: CAWTLLASGGGTEAFF. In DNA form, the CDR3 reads TGTGCCTGGACCCTTCTGGCCTCCGGCGGGGGCACTGAAGCTTTCTTT.

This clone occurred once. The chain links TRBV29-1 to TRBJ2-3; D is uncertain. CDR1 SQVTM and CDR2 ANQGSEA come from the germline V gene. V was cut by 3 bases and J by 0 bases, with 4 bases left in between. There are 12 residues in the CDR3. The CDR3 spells CSVERSTDTQYF. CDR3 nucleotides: TGCAGCGTTGAGCGGAGCACAGATACGCAGTATTTT.

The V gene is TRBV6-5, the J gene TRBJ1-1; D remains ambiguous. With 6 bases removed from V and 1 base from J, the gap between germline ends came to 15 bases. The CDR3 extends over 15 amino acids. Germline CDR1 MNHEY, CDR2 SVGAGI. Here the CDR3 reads CASSPPRGSNTEAFF. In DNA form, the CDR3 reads TGTGCCAGCAGCCCGCCTCGGGGATCGAACACTGAAGCTTTCTTT.